The entry below describes one T cell receptor (beta chain). The data belong to a study of blood T cell repertoires in COVID-19. Across the study: Specimens from acute and convalescent COVID-19 originated in the United States, Italy and Spain.

Clones were read by immunoSEQ multiplex PCR, and TCRdb kept only the in-frame ones, dropping some. Seen here are about 26,000 clones, 92% observed once, and the top ten hold 2.5% to 3%. Trimming stripped 7 bases from V and 0 bases from J, with 19 bases between. Germline CDR1 and CDR2: MNHEY and SMNVEV (reference sequence). The CDR3 has 17 residues. Sequencing input: peripheral blood. The receptor's source is a human donor in a cohort sampled during active COVID-19. This chain joins TRBV27 and TRBJ1-3, with a weak D call TRBD1 (6 bases). DNA of the CDR3: TGTGCCAGCAACGCCTATGGGGGCCCCACCTCTGGAAACACCATATATTTT. Amino acid sequence: CASNAYGGPTSGNTIYF.